This T cell receptor beta chain derives from a study of CD8 T cells in ankylosing spondylitis. Notes on the study in general: A TCR beta motif made of fewer than ten highly homologous variants seemed typical of ankylosing spondylitis blood.

On this clonotype itself: Its antigen is undetermined.

This CDR3 contains 12 residues. Germline V gives CDR1 SQVTM, CDR2 ANQGSEA. The V gene lost 1 base and the J gene lost 7 bases, with 10 bases spanning the gap. In making TCR beta libraries, quantitative 5'-RACE with molecular barcodes was used. TCRdb re-called the 5' RACE reads with MiXCR, one entry per CDR3 protein. The data show 500,000 to 650,000 distinct CDR3 sequences, over 4% seen once. Sequenced: blood, either unsorted or a sorted T cell fraction (not recorded which). The receptor was derived from a male donor with ankylosing spondylitis. The chain recombines TRBV29-1 with TRBJ1-2, with a weak D call TRBD1 (5 bases). The chain's CDR3 is CSVEVRGSGYTF. The CDR3, as DNA: TGCAGCGTTGAAGTGAGGGGCTCTGGCTACACCTTC.